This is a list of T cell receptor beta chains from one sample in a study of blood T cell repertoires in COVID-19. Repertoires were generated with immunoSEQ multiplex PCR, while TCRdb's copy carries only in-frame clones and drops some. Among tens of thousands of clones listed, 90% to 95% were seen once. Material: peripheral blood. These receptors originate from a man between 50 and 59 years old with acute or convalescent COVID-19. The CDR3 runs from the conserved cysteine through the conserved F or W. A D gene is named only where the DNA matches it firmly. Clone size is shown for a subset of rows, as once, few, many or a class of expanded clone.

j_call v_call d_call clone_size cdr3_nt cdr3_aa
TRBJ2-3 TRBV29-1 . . TGCAGCGCCAGACCAGGGTTCGGCGTCGCAGATACGCAGTATTTT CSARPGFGVADTQYF
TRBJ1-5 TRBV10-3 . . TGTGCCATCAGCGGAGGGGACGGTGAGCAGCCCCAGCATTTT CAISGGDGEQPQHF
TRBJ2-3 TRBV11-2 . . TGTGCCAGCAGCTTAGATCATACTCAGGGCCTAGATACGCAGTATTTT CASSLDHTQGLDTQYF
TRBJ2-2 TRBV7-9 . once TGTGCCGGCGCTACGACGCGGGATCCCACCGGGGAGCTGTTTTTT CAGATTRDPTGELFF
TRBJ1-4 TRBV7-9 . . TGTGCCAGCAGCTTAGCTAAAGGAAACGGAGAACTGTTTTTT CASSLAKGNGELFF
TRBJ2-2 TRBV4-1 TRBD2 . TGCGCCAGCAGAGAGAGACTAGCGGGGTACACCGGGGAGCTGTTTTTT CASRERLAGYTGELFF
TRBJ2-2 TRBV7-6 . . TGTGCCAGCAGCCCCAGTTCCCAGGCCGGGGAGCTGTTTTTT CASSPSSQAGELFF
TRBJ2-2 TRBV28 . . TGTGCCAGCAGTCCCCCCCTATTTGGGAGGACCGGGGAGCTGTTTTTT CASSPPLFGRTGELFF
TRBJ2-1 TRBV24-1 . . TGTGCCACCAGTGACCCAGCCCGAGCGACGAGCTCCTACAATGAGCAGTTCTTC CATSDPARATSSYNEQFF
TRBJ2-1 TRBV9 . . TGTGCCAGCAGCGTACCAGCTAGCAGCAATGAGCAGTTCTTC CASSVPASSNEQFF
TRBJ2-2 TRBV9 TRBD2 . TGTGCCAGCAGCGTGACTAGCGGGAATCTCCTGAACACCGGGGAGCTGTTTTTT CASSVTSGNLLNTGELFF
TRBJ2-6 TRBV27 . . TGTGCCAGCAGTTTATCGGGGGGAGGGGCCAACGTCCTGACTTTC CASSLSGGGANVLTF
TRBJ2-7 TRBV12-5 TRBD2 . TGTGCTAGTGGTTTTCCTGGACTAGCGGGAGATCACTACGAGCAGTACTTC CASGFPGLAGDHYEQYF
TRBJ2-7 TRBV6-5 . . TGTGCCAGCAGTTACTCGCGTTCGCACTACGAGCAGTACTTC CASSYSRSHYEQYF
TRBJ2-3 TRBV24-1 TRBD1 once TGTGCCACCAGTGACTACAGGGGGCGGGAGGATACGCAGTATTTT CATSDYRGREDTQYF
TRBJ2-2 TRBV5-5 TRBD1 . TGTGCCAGCACCGGGACAGGGGTATTGGCCGGGGAGCTGTTTTTT CASTGTGVLAGELFF
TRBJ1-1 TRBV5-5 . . TGTGCCAGCAGCCTAAGGACAGAGAGGTACACTGAAGCTTTCTTT CASSLRTERYTEAFF
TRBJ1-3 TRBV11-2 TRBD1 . TGTGCCAGCAGCTCGACAGGGGGACCTGGAAACACCATATATTTT CASSSTGGPGNTIYF
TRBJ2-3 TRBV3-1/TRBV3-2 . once TGTGCCAGCAGCCCACAGGGAACACGCACAGATACGCAGTATTTT CASSPQGTRTDTQYF
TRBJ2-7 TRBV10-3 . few TGTGCCATCAGTGAGTCGCAGGGAGGAAAGAACGAGCAGTACTTC CAISESQGGKNEQYF
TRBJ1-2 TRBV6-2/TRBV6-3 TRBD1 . TGTGCCAGCAGTTACTCGAGACAGGGGGATGGCTACACCTTC CASSYSRQGDGYTF
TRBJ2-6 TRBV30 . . TGTGCCTGGGGGCAAGGGGTAACTGGGGCCAACGTCCTGACTTTC CAWGQGVTGANVLTF
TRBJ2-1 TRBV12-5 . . TGTGCTATTGTGGAGAGCTCCTACAATGAGCAGTTCTTC CAIVESSYNEQFF
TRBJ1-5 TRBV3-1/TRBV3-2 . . TGTGCCAGCAGCCAAGGATTAGGAGGCAATCAGCCCCAGCATTTT CASSQGLGGNQPQHF
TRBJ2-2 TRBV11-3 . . TGTGCCAGCAGAGACGGAAGCGTCCCTGAGACCGGGGAGCTGTTTTTT CASRDGSVPETGELFF
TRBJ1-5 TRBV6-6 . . TGTGCCAGCAGTTATACGGCGGGCCAGCCCCAGCATTTT CASSYTAGQPQHF
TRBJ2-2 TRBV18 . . TGTGCCAGCTCCCACCCCGGACTACAGAACACCGGGGAGCTGTTTTTT CASSHPGLQNTGELFF
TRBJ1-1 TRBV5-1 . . TGCGCCAGCAGCTTGGTGGTTAGCAGGAACACTGAAGCTTTCTTT CASSLVVSRNTEAFF
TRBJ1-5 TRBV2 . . TGTGCCAGCAGTGATGAGGGGGGGAAAAATCAGCCCCAGCATTTT CASSDEGGKNQPQHF
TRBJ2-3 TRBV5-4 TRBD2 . TGTGCCAGCAGCTTGGGAGCGGGATCAGATACGCAGTATTTT CASSLGAGSDTQYF
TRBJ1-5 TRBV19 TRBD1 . TGTGCCAGTAGTATAGATCGGACAGGCCGGTGGAGTCAGCCCCAGCATTTT CASSIDRTGRWSQPQHF
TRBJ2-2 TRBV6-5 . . TGTGCCAGCAGTAGGGGTCCCGGAGCCACCGGGGAGCTGTTTTTT CASSRGPGATGELFF
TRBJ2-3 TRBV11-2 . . TGTGCCAGCAGCTTATTTGCGGCGAGCACAGATACGCAGTATTTT CASSLFAASTDTQYF
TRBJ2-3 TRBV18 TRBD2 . TGTGCCAGCTCACGCTTGCCACTAGCGGGAGGTCTCAGCACAGATACGCAGTATTTT CASSRLPLAGGLSTDTQYF
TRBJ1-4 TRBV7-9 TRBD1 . TGTGCCAGCAGCTCTTCGGGGACAGTCCCTAATGAAAAACTGTTTTTT CASSSSGTVPNEKLFF
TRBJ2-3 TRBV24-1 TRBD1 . TGTGCCACCAGTGACCCTTCAAGGCAGGGACAGGGCACAGATACGCAGTATTTT CATSDPSRQGQGTDTQYF
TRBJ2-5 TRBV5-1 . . TGCGCCAGCAGCTTGGTAGGCGGGTCGGAGACCCAGTACTTC CASSLVGGSETQYF
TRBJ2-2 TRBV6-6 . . TGTGCCAGCAGTCAACGACAGGGAGGCGCCGGGGAGCTGTTTTTT CASSQRQGGAGELFF
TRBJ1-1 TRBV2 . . TGTGCCAGCAGTGGGGGGGGCCCTAACACTGAAGCTTTCTTT CASSGGGPNTEAFF
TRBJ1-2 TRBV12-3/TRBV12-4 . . TGTGCCAGCAGCTCCTCCGGACATGATGGCTACACCTTC CASSSSGHDGYTF
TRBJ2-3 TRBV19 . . TGTGCCAGTGCTAGGGGCGTCGCAGATACGCAGTATTTT CASARGVADTQYF
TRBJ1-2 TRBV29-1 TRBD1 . TGCAGCGTTACTGTCGAGAACAGGGGGCCCTTTGGCTACACCTTC CSVTVENRGPFGYTF
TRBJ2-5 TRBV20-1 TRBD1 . TGCAGTGCTAGTCAGGGGGTGAGAGAGACCCAGTACTTC CSASQGVRETQYF
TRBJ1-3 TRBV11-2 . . TGTGCCAGCAGCTTAGGGGGGCAAGGCTCTGGAAACACCATATATTTT CASSLGGQGSGNTIYF
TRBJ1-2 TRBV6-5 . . TGTGCCAGCAGGCTAGGGGGGGGCTATGGCTACACCTTC CASRLGGGYGYTF
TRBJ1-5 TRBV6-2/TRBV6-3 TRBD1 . TGTGCCAGCAGTGTAGGGACAGGGGGGCCCCAGCATTTT CASSVGTGGPQHF
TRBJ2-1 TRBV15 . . TGTGCCACCAATGGCCCGTCCTACAATGAGCAGTTCTTC CATNGPSYNEQFF
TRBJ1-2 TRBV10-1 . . TGCGCCAGCGTACAGGGTGGCTACACCTTC CASVQGGYTF